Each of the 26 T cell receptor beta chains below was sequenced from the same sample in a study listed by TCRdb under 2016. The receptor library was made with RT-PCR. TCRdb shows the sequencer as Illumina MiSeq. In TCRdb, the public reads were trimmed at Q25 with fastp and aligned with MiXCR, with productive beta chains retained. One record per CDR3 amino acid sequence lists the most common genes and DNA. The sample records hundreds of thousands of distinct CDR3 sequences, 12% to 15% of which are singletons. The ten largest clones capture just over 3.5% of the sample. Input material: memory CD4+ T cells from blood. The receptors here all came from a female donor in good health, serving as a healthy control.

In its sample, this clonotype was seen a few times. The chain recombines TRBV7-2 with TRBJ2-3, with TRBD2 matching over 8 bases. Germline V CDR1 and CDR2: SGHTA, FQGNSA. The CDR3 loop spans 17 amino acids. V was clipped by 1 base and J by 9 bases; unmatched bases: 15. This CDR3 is CASSLVATGGPRGTQYF. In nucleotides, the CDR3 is TGTGCCAGCAGCTTAGTGGCTACGGGGGGGCCGAGGGGAACGCAGTATTTT.

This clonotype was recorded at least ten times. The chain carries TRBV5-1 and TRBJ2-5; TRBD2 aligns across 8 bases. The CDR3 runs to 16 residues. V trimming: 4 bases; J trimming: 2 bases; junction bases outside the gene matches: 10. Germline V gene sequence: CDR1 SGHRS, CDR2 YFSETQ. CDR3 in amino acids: CASSLLPAGAQETQYF. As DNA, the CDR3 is TGCGCCAGCAGCCTCCTACCAGCGGGAGCTCAAGAGACCCAGTACTTC.

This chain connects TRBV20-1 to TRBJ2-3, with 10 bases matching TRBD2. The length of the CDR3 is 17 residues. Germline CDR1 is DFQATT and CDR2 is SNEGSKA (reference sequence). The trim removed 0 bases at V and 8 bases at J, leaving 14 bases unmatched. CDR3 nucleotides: TGCAGTGCTAGAGATTCGGAGCGGGGGGGTTCCGGTTTTACGCAGTATTTT. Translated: CSARDSERGGSGFTQYF.

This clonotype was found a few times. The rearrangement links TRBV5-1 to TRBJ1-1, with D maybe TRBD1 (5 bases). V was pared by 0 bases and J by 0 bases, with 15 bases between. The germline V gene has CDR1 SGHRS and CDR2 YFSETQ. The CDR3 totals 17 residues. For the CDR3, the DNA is TGCGCCAGCAGCTTGGCCGTCGGGGAGGGGATGAACACTGAAGCTTTCTTT. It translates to CASSLAVGEGMNTEAFF.

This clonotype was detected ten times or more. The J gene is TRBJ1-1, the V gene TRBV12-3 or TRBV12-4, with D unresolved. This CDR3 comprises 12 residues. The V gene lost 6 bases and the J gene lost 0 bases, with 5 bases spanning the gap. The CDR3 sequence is CASRRMNTEAFF. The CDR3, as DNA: TGTGCCAGCAGAAGAATGAACACTGAAGCTTTCTTT.

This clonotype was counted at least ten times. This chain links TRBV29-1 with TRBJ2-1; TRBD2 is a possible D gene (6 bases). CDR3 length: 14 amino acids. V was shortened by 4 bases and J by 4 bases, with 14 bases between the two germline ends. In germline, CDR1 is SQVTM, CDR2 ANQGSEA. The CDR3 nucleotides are TGCAGCGTTGCAGGCGGGGTGGATTACAATGAGCAGTTCTTC. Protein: CSVAGGVDYNEQFF.

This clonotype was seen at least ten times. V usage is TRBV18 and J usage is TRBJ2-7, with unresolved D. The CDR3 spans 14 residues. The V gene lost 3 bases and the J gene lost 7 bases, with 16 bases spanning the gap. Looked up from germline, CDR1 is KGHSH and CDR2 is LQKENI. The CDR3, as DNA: TGTGCCAGCTCACCTCTCGAAGGCCGGCGTGAGCAGTACTTC. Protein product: CASSPLEGRREQYF.

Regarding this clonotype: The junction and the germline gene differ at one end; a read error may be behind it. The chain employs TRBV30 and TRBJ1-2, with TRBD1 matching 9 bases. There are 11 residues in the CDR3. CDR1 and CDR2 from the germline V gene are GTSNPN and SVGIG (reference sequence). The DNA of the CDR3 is TGTGCCTGGAGCGCCGGGGGACAGGGTAATTTC. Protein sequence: CAWSAGGQGNF. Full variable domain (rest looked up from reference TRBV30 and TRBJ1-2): SQTIHQWPATLVQPVGSPLSLECTVEGTSNPNLYWYRQAAGRGLQLLFYSVGIGQISSEVPQNLSASRPQDRQFILSSKKLLLSDSGFYLCAWSAGGQGNFGSGTRLTVV.

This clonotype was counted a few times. This CDR3 is CATSDFPGGENEQFF. The CDR3 DNA reads TGTGCCACCAGTGATTTTCCCGGGGGCGAGAATGAGCAGTTCTTC. The chain combines TRBV24-1 with TRBJ2-1; perhaps D is TRBD1 or TRBD2 (6 bases each). Germline V CDR1 and CDR2: KGHDR, SFDVKD. The V and J ends lost 1 base and 7 bases respectively, with 13 bases between them. The CDR3 runs 15 residues.

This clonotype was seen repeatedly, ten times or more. Here the CDR3 DNA reads TGTGCCAGCAGTGAATCTACAAAATCCTACGAGCAGTACTTC. The encoded protein is CASSESTKSYEQYF. The chain uses TRBV6-1 and TRBJ2-7; D gene uncertain. The V and J ends lost 2 bases and 1 base respectively, with 9 bases between them. CDR1 and CDR2 from the germline V gene are MNHNS and SASEGT. This CDR3 contains 14 residues.

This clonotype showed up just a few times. CDR3 bases: TGTGCCAGCAGCTTGGCCGGGACACAGTCCTCCTACGAGCAGTACTTC. Encoded protein: CASSLAGTQSSYEQYF. V gene TRBV5-6 combines with J gene TRBJ2-7; D possibly corresponds to TRBD1 (6 bases). CDR3 length: 16 residues. V lost 0 bases and J 0 bases, leaving 13 bases between the germline ends. Germline V gene data show CDR1 as SGHDT and CDR2 as YYEEEE.

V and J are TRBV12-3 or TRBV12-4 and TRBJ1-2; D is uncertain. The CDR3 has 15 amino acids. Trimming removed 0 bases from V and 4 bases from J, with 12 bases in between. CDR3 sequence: CASSLAGFGSYGYTF. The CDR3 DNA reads TGTGCCAGCAGTTTAGCAGGGTTTGGCTCCTATGGCTACACCTTC.

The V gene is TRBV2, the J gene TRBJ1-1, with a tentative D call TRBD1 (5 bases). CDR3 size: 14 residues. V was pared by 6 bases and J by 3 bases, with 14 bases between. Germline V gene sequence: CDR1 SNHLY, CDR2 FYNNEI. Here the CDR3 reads CASRRQIADTEAFF. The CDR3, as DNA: TGTGCCAGCAGGAGACAGATAGCGGACACTGAAGCTTTCTTT.

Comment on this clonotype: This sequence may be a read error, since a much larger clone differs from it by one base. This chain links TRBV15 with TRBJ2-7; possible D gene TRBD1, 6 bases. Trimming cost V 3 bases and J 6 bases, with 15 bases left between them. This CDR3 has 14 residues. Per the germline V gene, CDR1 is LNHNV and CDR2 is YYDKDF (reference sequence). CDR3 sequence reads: CATSSINREGEQYF. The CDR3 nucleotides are TGTGCCACCAGCAGTATCAACAGGGAAGGCGAGCAGTACTTC.

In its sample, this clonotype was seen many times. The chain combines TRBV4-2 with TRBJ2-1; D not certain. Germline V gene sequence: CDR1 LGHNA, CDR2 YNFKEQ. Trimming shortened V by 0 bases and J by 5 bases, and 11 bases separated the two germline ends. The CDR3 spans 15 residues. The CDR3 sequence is CASSQDLHYNNEQFF. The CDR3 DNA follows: TGTGCCAGCAGCCAAGATCTTCACTACAACAATGAGCAGTTCTTC.

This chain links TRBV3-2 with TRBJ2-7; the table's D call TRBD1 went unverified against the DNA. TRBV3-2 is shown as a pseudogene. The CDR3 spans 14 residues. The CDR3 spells CASGPQGESYEQYF. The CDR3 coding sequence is TGTGCCAGCGGTCCTCAGGGGGAGTCCTACGAGCAGTACTTC.

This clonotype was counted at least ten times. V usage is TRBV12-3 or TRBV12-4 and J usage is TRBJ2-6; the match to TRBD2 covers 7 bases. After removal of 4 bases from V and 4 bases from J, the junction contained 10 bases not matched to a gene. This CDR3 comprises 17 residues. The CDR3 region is CASSYLFGTTGANVLTF. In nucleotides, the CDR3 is TGTGCCAGCAGTTATTTATTTGGGACTACCGGGGCCAACGTCCTGACTTTC.

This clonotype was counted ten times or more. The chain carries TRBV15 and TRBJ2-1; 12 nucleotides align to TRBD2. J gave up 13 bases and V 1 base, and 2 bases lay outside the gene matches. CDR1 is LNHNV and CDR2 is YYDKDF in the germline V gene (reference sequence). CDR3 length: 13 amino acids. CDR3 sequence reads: CATSRVTSGRQFF. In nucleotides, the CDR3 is TGTGCCACCAGCAGAGTGACTAGCGGGAGACAGTTCTTC. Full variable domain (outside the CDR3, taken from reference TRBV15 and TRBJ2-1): DAMVIQNPRYQVTQFGKPVTLSCSQTLNHNVMYWYQQKSSQAPKLLFHYYDKDFNNEADTPDNFQSRRPNTSFCFLDIRSPGLGDTAMYLCATSRVTSGRQFFGPGTRLTVL.

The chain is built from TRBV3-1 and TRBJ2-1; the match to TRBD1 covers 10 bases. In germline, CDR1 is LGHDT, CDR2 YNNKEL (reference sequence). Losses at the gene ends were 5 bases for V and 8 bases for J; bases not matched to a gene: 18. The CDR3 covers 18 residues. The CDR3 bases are TGTGCCAGCAGCTACTTAAGACCGGGACAGGGGAGATTGGATGAGCAGTTCTTC. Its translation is CASSYLRPGQGRLDEQFF.

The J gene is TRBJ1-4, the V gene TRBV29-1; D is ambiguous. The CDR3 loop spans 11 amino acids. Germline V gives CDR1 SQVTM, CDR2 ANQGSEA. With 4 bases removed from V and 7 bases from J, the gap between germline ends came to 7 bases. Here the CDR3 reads CSVVRGEKLFF. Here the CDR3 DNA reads TGCAGCGTTGTCCGGGGTGAAAAACTGTTTTTT.

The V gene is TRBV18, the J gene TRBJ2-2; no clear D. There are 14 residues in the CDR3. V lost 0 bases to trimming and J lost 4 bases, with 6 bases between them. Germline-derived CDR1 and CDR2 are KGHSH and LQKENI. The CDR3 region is CASSPPVGTGELFF. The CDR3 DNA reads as TGTGCCAGCTCACCACCGGTCGGCACCGGGGAGCTGTTTTTT.

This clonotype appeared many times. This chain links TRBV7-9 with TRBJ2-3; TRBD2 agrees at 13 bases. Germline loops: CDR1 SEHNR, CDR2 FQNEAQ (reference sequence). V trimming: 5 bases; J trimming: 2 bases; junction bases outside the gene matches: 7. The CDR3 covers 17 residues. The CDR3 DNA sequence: TGTGCCAGCAGCCCACCTGGACTAGCGGGGGCCACAGATACGCAGTATTTT. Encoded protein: CASSPPGLAGATDTQYF.

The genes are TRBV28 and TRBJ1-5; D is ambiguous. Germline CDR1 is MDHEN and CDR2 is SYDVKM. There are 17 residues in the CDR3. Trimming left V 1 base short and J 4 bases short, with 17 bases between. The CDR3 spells CASSLSPDGLGNQPQHF. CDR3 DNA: TGTGCCAGCAGTTTATCCCCTGATGGGTTGGGGAATCAGCCCCAGCATTTT.

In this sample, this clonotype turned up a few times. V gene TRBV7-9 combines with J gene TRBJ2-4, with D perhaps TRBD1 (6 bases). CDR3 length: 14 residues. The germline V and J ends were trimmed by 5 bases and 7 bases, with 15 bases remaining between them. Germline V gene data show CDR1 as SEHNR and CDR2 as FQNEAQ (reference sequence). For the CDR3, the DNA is TGTGCCAGCAGCCCGCTAAACAGGGCGAACATTCAGTACTTC. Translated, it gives CASSPLNRANIQYF.

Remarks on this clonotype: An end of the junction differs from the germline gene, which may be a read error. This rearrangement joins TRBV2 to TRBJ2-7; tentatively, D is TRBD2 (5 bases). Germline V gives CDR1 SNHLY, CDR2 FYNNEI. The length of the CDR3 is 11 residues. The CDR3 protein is CASSGAAESLF. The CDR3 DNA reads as TGTGCCAGCAGCGGAGCGGCGGAGTCCCTCTTC.

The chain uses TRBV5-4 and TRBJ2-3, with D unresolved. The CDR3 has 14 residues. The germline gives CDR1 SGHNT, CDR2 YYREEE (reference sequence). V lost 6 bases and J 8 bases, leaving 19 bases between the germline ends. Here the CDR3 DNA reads TGTGCCAGCACCATCCAAGGCCGTTTGGGTACGCAGTATTTT. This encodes CASTIQGRLGTQYF.